Included here is one T cell receptor (beta chain) sequence, with context. As yet, its antigen is unknown. The time point is: week 3, after first cycle of checkpoint inhibitor. The data were taken from a study of blood T cell dynamics during melanoma immunotherapy. Study-level background: Patients with metastatic melanoma got pembrolizumab or nivolumab-ipilimumab as first-line care.

V lost 1 base to trimming and J lost 9 bases, with 7 bases between them. The germline gives CDR1 DFQATT, CDR2 SNEGSKA (reference sequence). CDR3 size: 11 residues. TCRdb's table, derived via immunoSEQ multiplex PCR, lists solely in-frame clones and lacks some. The profile shows about 14,000 clones, 86% of them singletons. Study-wide results and caveats: Clones driving repertoire changes may be melanoma-specific or general immune activation.

Sequencing used blood, obtained from a patient treated with checkpoint blockade. The clonotype was recovered from a human donor with melanoma. The chain recombines TRBV20-1 with TRBJ2-1; D remains ambiguous. The CDR3 is CSARGPTEQFF. CDR3 coding DNA: TGCAGTGCTAGAGGGCCTACTGAGCAGTTCTTC.